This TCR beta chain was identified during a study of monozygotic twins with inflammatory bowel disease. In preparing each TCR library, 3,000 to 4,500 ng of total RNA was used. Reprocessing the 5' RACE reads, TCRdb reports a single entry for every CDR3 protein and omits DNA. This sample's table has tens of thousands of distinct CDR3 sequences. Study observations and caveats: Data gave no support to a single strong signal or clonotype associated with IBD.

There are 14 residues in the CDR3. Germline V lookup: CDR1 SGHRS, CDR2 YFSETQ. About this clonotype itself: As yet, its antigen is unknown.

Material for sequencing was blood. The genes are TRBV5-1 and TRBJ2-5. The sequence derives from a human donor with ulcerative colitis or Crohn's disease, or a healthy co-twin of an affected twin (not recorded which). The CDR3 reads CASSRDMTQETQYF.